This T cell receptor beta chain stems from a study of T cells in women clearing cervical HPV infection (dated by TCRdb to 2017 to 2018). For the wider study: The cases were around 23 women with histologically confirmed HPV16-related CIN3 or worse, and 2 of those women had invasive cancers. In the parent cohort, 10,000 to 11,000 women aged 18 or older were enrolled in Guanacaste, Costa Rica, during about 1993 to 1995 and then followed for less than nine years. Because only a few women had HLA typing data, the possibility that HLA type acted as a confounder could not be ruled out. Case blood was taken at the visit when the lesion was first identified, whereas control blood was taken when infection was no longer detected. Nested within Costa Rica's Guanacaste HPV Natural History Study, an exploratory proof-of-principle case-control study compared TCR repertoires across cervical HPV16 outcomes. A median age of almost 35 years was observed in cases versus 37 to 45 in controls, and no significant differences in baseline characteristics were found. Controls were around 25 women whose single incident HPV16 infection cleared within 12 months without precancer or cancer developing. As quality controls, five blinded duplicates were added to each group, bringing the total to about 60 samples made up of roughly 50 participants and about ten replicates. Cases were matched to controls by age within five years and by the year the sample was collected. For cases, the median interval between lesion detection and blood sampling was about 140 days, with an interquartile range of roughly 80 to 200 days.

The study at large found these results: By combining richness with V gene abundances, random forest classifiers separated cases from controls with an estimated AUC of less than 0.85. The cross-sectional design could not show whether associations preceded infection or resulted from it; effector/memory subsets and HPV-specific T cells were not isolated. Lower TRBV6-7 relative abundance was observed in cases than in controls (approximately 0.1% versus 0.16%; Bonferroni P = 0.0008). Because the number of T cells per sample was unknown, the richness differences could reflect varying T-cell content rather than repertoire biology. Across sequencing depths, CIN3+ cases showed significantly higher TCR repertoire richness than controls, but evenness did not differ between the groups.

TCR beta CDR3 regions were amplified by multiplex PCR using the immunoSEQ assay from an average of roughly 1,100 ng genomic DNA per sample. To correct primer bias, the assay used a complete synthetic TCR repertoire to set an amplification baseline. Amplicons were sequenced on the Illumina platform. Under the source paper's analysis protocol: Sequences were error-corrected by clustering with frequency ratios and a modified nearest-neighbor algorithm and were then analyzed in the immunoSEQ Analyzer with IMGT gene definitions. TCR richness and evenness were averaged over 20 rarefaction repeats at each rarefaction depth, excluding samples with fewer sequences than the depth. Wilcoxon rank sum tests with FDR correction were used to compare V, D and J gene relative abundances between the groups. For the blinded duplicates, the intraclass correlation was over 95% for TCR richness and averaged approximately 76% across about 67 gene segments. This is the immuneACCESS table as TCRdb keeps it, with only in-frame sequences that have V and J called. A part of the clones is gone; compared with another copy, unresolved V genes explain less than half, and the rest is unexplained. The V and J calls and the clone size are those of that table, but D and trimming were determined from the DNA. This specimen's table enumerates some 40,000 clones. Together, the top ten hold about 5% of the sample.

Every participant had a single incident cervical HPV16 infection, and women with prevalent HPV16 infections were excluded. Cervical HPV DNA was detected by MY09/MY11 PCR and genotyped by dot-blot hybridization. Approximately 15 mL of heparinized blood was centrifuged, after which the buffy coat was aliquoted, frozen at -30 degrees C, and then stored at -80 degrees C. QIAGEN kits were used to extract genomic DNA from the buffy coat specimens. Trimming leaves V shorter by 5 bases and J shorter by 4 bases, with the junction holding 5 bases beyond the gene matches. Sequences DFQATT (CDR1) and SNEGSKA (CDR2) are obtained from the germline V gene (reference sequence). The CDR3 numbers 15 residues from cysteine through phenylalanine. The DNA covers only part of the CDR3, 36 bases in frame from base 1. In the case of this clone: No cognate antigen has been identified for it. The read falls 3 residues short of the CDR3 end, and the missing part is taken from the germline J gene.

The sample taken for sequencing was blood buffy coat. Recombination linked TRBV20-1 to TRBJ2-1; 13 bases in the junction line up with TRBD2. The sequence derives from a woman between 18 and 70 years old with a cervical HPV16 infection that either progressed to CIN3+ or cleared (not recorded which). CDR3 bases read: TGCAGTGCTCAAAGACTAGCGGGGGGTTACAATGAG. Its protein product is CSAQRLAGGYNE. In full, the CDR3 reads CSAQRLAGGYNEQFF.